Below are 13 T cell receptor beta chains sequenced from a single sample in a study of graft-versus-host responses after intestinal transplantation. Assay: immunoSEQ multiplex PCR; the TCRdb copy retains only in-frame clones and omits some. The repertoire has 90,000 to 100,000 clones, about 91% of them found once; the top ten carry under 0.55%. These receptors have no known antigen. The specimen comprised unstimulated CD8+ T cells sorted from spleen or lymph node cells, sampled before intestinal transplant. The receptors here all came from a human donor who received an intestinal transplant.

The chain has TRBV7-9 and TRBJ2-1; 9 bases match TRBD2. The V and J ends lost 5 bases and 6 bases, in that order; junction bases with no gene match: 11. CDR1 and CDR2 from the germline V gene are SEHNR and FQNEAQ (reference sequence). The CDR3 runs to 16 residues. The CDR3 spells CASSPKGREGPNEQFF. CDR3 coding DNA: TGTGCCAGCAGCCCGAAGGGGCGGGAGGGCCCCAATGAGCAGTTCTTC.

The chain links TRBV29-1 to TRBJ2-3, with 9 bases lining up with TRBD2. V trimming: 0 bases; J trimming: 2 bases; junction bases outside the gene matches: 6. The CDR3 is made up of 16 amino acids. Germline CDR1 reads SQVTM; CDR2 reads ANQGSEA. CDR3 bases: TGCAGCGTTGAAGACTTATCTAGCGGGGTCACAGATACGCAGTATTTT. It encodes CSVEDLSSGVTDTQYF.

This chain uses TRBV10-3 with TRBJ1-2, with D possibly matching TRBD1 (5 bases). V lost 0 bases and J 3 bases, leaving 11 bases between the germline ends. Germline CDR1 reads ENHRY; CDR2 reads SYGVKD. The CDR3 has 15 residues. The CDR3 DNA reads TGTGCCATCAGTGAGTCTGCCAGGGTATACTATGGCTACACCTTC. Encoded protein: CAISESARVYYGYTF.

The chain is built from TRBV1 and TRBJ2-3; the D call of TRBD1 is as the table states it, not checked on the DNA. TRBV1 is marked as a pseudogene. There are 16 residues in the CDR3. The CDR3 is CTSSSTPSRPPDTQYF. The DNA for the CDR3 is TGCACCAGCAGCTCGACACCCTCCCGCCCTCCAGATACGCAGTATTTT.

This clone was seen once. The V and J genes are TRBV15 and TRBJ1-2, with a possible D match to TRBD1 (5 bases). V was pared by 1 base and J by 7 bases, with 25 bases between. The CDR3 loop spans 18 amino acids. Looked up from germline, CDR1 is LNHNV and CDR2 is YYDKDF (reference sequence). CDR3 protein: CATSRVLQGGFYVGGYTF. CDR3 coding DNA: TGTGCCACCAGCAGAGTTTTGCAGGGAGGTTTTTACGTGGGTGGCTACACCTTC.

The rearrangement uses TRBV7-2 and TRBJ2-7, with D unclear. Germline CDR1 reads SGHTA; CDR2 reads FQGNSA. Trimming left V 1 base short and J 0 bases short, with 7 bases between. This CDR3 is 14 amino acids long. Here the CDR3 DNA reads TGTGCCAGCAGCTTAGGTTCGGTCTCCTACGAGCAGTACTTC. This codes for CASSLGSVSYEQYF.

This chain joins TRBV7-9 and TRBJ1-1; the D gene is possibly TRBD1 (6 bases). Trimming shortened V by 5 bases and J by 6 bases, and 10 bases separated the two germline ends. Germline CDR1 SEHNR, CDR2 FQNEAQ (reference sequence). This CDR3 is 12 amino acids long. The DNA of the CDR3 is TGTGCCAGCAGCGTACACAGGGCTGAAGCTTTCTTT. This codes for CASSVHRAEAFF.

CDR3 coding DNA: TGTGCCAGCAGCTACCGGGACAGGGGGCCCCCAGGTCGCCGCGAGCAGTACTTC. Translation gives CASSYRDRGPPGRREQYF. This chain joins TRBV11-2 and TRBJ2-7; TRBD1 aligns across 12 bases. In germline, CDR1 is SGHAT, CDR2 FQNNGV. The CDR3 is made up of 18 amino acids. V was clipped by 4 bases and J by 6 bases; unmatched bases: 16.

This chain connects TRBV4-3 to TRBJ1-4, with 7 bases identical to TRBD1. V was clipped by 0 bases and J by 4 bases; unmatched bases: 5. The germline V gene encodes CDR1 LGHNA and CDR2 YSLEER. CDR3 length: 16 residues. This CDR3 reads CASSQDRTGDNEKLFF. CDR3 coding DNA: TGCGCCAGCAGCCAAGATAGAACAGGGGATAATGAAAAACTGTTTTTT.

The rearrangement links TRBV6-1 to TRBJ2-1; TRBD2 agrees at 8 bases. Germline values: CDR1 MNHNS, CDR2 SASEGT. The CDR3 contains 17 residues. Trimming removed 3 bases from V and 6 bases from J; junction bases left unmatched: 13. CDR3 sequence reads: CASSDRRREGRFNEQFF. CDR3 bases: TGTGCCAGCAGTGACCGAAGACGGGAGGGCCGCTTCAATGAGCAGTTCTTC.

The V gene is TRBV7-9, the J gene TRBJ2-7, with TRBD1 identical over 7 bases. Looked up from germline, CDR1 is SEHNR and CDR2 is FQNEAQ (reference sequence). There are 16 residues in the CDR3. The trim removed 3 bases at V and 2 bases at J, leaving 10 bases unmatched. The CDR3 protein is CASSFLSGQNPYEQYF. CDR3 coding DNA: TGTGCCAGCAGCTTTTTGTCGGGACAGAATCCCTACGAGCAGTACTTC.

The J gene is TRBJ1-2, the V gene TRBV28; TRBD1 might be the D (6 bases). The CDR3 consists of 13 residues. The V and J ends lost 5 bases and 4 bases respectively, with 11 bases between them. Looked up from germline, CDR1 is MDHEN and CDR2 is SYDVKM. The CDR3: CASSLSDSYGYTF. DNA for the CDR3: TGTGCCAGCAGTCTATCGGACAGCTATGGCTACACCTTC.

This chain joins TRBV11-2 and TRBJ1-4; a possible D gene is TRBD1 (6 bases). This CDR3 has 14 amino acids. Trimming took off 4 bases at V and 7 bases at J, with 13 bases between the two ends. Germline V CDR1 and CDR2: SGHAT, FQNNGV. The CDR3 nucleotides are TGTGCCAGCAGCTCGACAGGTAGCCTTGAAAAACTGTTTTTT. Protein: CASSSTGSLEKLFF.